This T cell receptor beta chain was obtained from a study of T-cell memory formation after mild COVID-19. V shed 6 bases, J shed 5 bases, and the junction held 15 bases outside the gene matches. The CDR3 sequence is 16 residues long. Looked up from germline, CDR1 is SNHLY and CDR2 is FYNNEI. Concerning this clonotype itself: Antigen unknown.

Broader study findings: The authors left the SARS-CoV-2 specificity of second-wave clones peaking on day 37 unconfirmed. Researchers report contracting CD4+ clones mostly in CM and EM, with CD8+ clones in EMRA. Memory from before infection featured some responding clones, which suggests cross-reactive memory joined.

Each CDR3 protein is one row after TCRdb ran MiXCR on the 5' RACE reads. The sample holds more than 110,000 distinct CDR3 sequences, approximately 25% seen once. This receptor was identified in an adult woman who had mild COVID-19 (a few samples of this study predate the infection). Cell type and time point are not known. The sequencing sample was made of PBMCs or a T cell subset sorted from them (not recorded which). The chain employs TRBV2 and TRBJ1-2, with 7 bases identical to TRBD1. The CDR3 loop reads CASSQDRGGLSYGYTF. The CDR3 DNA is TGTGCCAGCAGCCAGGACAGAGGGGGCCTGAGTTATGGCTACACCTTC.